Shown below are 14 T cell receptor beta chains from a single sample sequenced in a study of brain T cells in children with intractable seizures. Assay used: immunoSEQ multiplex PCR; TCRdb lists only in-frame clones, some missing. The sample shows 70,000 to 85,000 clones, approximately 89% of them seen only once. The material sequenced was peripheral blood, taken at surgery. Receptor source: a girl aged 2-10 years with Rasmussen encephalitis and intractable seizures.

The gene calls are TRBV3-1 (or the pseudogene TRBV3-2) and TRBJ1-2, with D hard to call. V shed 0 bases and J shed 1 base, with 3 bases lying between them. CDR1 is LGHDT and CDR2 is YNNKEL in the germline V gene (reference sequence). This CDR3 region has 13 residues. CDR3 loop: CASSQDRNYGYTF. For the CDR3, the DNA is TGTGCCAGCAGCCAAGATCGTAACTATGGCTACACCTTC.

The CDR3 nucleotides are TGTGCCATCGGGGAAGCCGGGACGGCCTATGGCTACACCTTC. This gives the protein CAIGEAGTAYGYTF. V and J are TRBV10-3 and TRBJ1-2; D perhaps matches TRBD1 (5 bases). CDR3 length: 14 amino acids. Germline CDR1 is ENHRY and CDR2 is SYGVKD. Deletions cut 8 bases from V and 4 bases from J, with 17 bases between.

This clone was picked up one time. The V call is TRBV5-8, the J call TRBJ1-3; 7 bases are shared with TRBD1. V lost 4 bases to trimming and J lost 3 bases; unmatched junction nucleotides: 7. Germline lookup yields CDR1 SGHTS and CDR2 YDEGEE. This CDR3 comprises 15 residues. Here the CDR3 DNA reads TGTGCCAGCAGCCCAGACAGGGTCCGTGGAAACACCATATATTTT. Its translation is CASSPDRVRGNTIYF.

About this clone itself: The sample carries other DNA sequences with the same CDR3. This chain uses TRBV7-9 with TRBJ1-1; 8 bases are a match to TRBD1. The CDR3 is 12 residues long. Trimming cost V 9 bases and J 3 bases; bases outside gene matches: 3. The germline CDR1 and CDR2 sequences are SEHNR and FQNEAQ (reference sequence). The DNA of the CDR3 is TGTGCCAGTCGGGACAGGTACACTGAAGCTTTCTTT. Translated: CASRDRYTEAFF.

The sample holds a few counts of this clone. The chain joins TRBV15 to TRBJ2-3, with a weak D call TRBD2 (6 bases). Trimming cost V 11 bases and J 7 bases, with 13 bases left between them. The CDR3 runs to 11 residues. Germline assignment: CDR1 LNHNV and CDR2 YYDKDF (reference sequence). CDR3 amino acids: CAVGLVNTQYF. The CDR3 region has the DNA TGTGCCGTGGGACTCGTTAATACGCAGTATTTT.

V is TRBV2 and J is TRBJ2-7; 11 nucleotides line up with TRBD2. V lost 1 base, J lost 4 bases, and 3 bases stayed unmatched. There are 15 residues in the CDR3. Germline V gene sequence: CDR1 SNHLY, CDR2 FYNNEI. The CDR3 spells CASSEGLAGGYEQYF. The CDR3 nucleotides are TGTGCCAGCAGTGAAGGGCTAGCGGGAGGTTACGAGCAGTACTTC.

The chain combines TRBV28 with TRBJ2-1, with TRBD1 identical over 9 bases. This CDR3 spans 17 amino acids. V lost 3 bases to trimming and J lost 4 bases; unmatched junction nucleotides: 10. Looked up from germline, CDR1 is MDHEN and CDR2 is SYDVKM. CDR3 region: CASSFGQGRPRYNEQFF. The CDR3 DNA sequence: TGTGCCAGCAGTTTTGGACAGGGGCGACCCAGATACAATGAGCAGTTCTTC.

The rearrangement joins TRBV15 to TRBJ1-6, with D possibly being TRBD1 (5 bases). V was trimmed by 0 bases and J by 9 bases, leaving 12 bases between them. CDR3 size: 15 residues. Per germline, CDR1 LNHNV and CDR2 YYDKDF (reference sequence). The CDR3 bases are TGTGCCACCAGCAGAGATACCAGGGTGGGTTCACCCCTCCACTTT. It yields the protein CATSRDTRVGSPLHF.

This clone was seen just once. The chain is built from TRBV2 and TRBJ1-5; D gene ambiguous. Germline V gene sequence: CDR1 SNHLY, CDR2 FYNNEI. The CDR3 has 12 amino acids. V lost 8 bases to trimming and J lost 4 bases, with 9 bases between them. Written as DNA, the CDR3 is TGTGCCAGCCCATGGAGAAATCAGCCCCAGCATTTT. Translated, it gives CASPWRNQPQHF.

The chain combines TRBV9 with TRBJ2-1, with 8 nucleotides matching TRBD2. The CDR3 runs 15 residues. Trimming at V came to 5 bases and at J to 0 bases, leaving 4 bases not matched to a gene. Germline CDR1 is SGDLS and CDR2 is YYNGEE. The CDR3 sequence is CASSQRESSYNEQFF. Here the CDR3 DNA reads TGTGCCAGCAGTCAGCGGGAGAGCTCCTACAATGAGCAGTTCTTC.

V gene TRBV9 combines with J gene TRBJ1-1, with D perhaps matching TRBD1 (5 bases). The V end was cut by 3 bases, the J end by 4 bases, with 19 bases between. The CDR3 is 16 residues long. CDR1 SGDLS and CDR2 YYNGEE come from the germline V gene. CDR3 DNA sequence: TGTGCCAGCAGCGCCCAAACGGGGCGCGGAGGCACTGAAGCTTTCTTT. Amino acids: CASSAQTGRGGTEAFF.

The chain couples TRBV7-2 to TRBJ2-1, with 9 bases fitting TRBD2. The CDR3 contains 16 residues. The germline gives CDR1 SGHTA, CDR2 FQGNSA. The junction had 10 bases not matched to a gene; V was cut back by 2 bases and J by 8 bases. This chain's CDR3 is CASSLLGSGRGDEQFF. The DNA for the CDR3 is TGTGCCAGCAGCTTATTGGGTAGCGGGAGAGGAGATGAGCAGTTCTTC.

The chain has TRBV7-9 and TRBJ1-5; no clear D gene. V lost 6 bases and J 0 bases, leaving 12 bases between the germline ends. The CDR3 has 15 residues. Looked up from germline, CDR1 is SEHNR and CDR2 is FQNEAQ (reference sequence). CDR3 sequence: CASRPDGNSNQPQHF. CDR3 nucleotides: TGTGCCAGCAGACCGGACGGAAATAGCAATCAGCCCCAGCATTTT. The full variable domain, rest sourced from reference TRBV7-9 and TRBJ1-5, is DTGVSQNPRHKITKRGQNVTFRCDPISEHNRLYWYRQTLGQGPEFLTYFQNEAQLEKSRLLSDRFSAERPKGSFSTLEIQRTEQGDSAMYLCASRPDGNSNQPQHFGDGTRLSIL.

This rearrangement joins TRBV2 to TRBJ2-7, with D tentatively TRBD1 (7 bases). V lost 7 bases and J 0 bases, leaving 16 bases between the germline ends. Germline V gene lookup returns CDR1 SNHLY and CDR2 FYNNEI. The CDR3 is made up of 15 amino acids. For the CDR3, the DNA is TGTGCCAGCATTGGGGGGACAGTGAGCTCCTACGAGCAGTACTTC. Translating gives CASIGGTVSSYEQYF.